The clone carrying this T cell receptor beta chain was recorded a few times. The ends were cut back, 7 bases at V and 5 bases at J, with 22 bases in the middle. Per germline, CDR1 SGHTS and CDR2 YDEGEE. The CDR3 contains 15 residues. The data originate from a study of cytomegalovirus exposure and HLA in healthy donors. PCR involved 60 Vbeta and 13 Jbeta primers. The protocol was immunoSEQ multiplex PCR, while the TCRdb copy is restricted to in-frame clones and leaves out a portion. Of roughly 150,000 clones listed, 85% are singletons. The clonotype comes from a woman between 18 and 29 years old in good health and CMV-seronegative. This chain joins TRBV5-8 and TRBJ2-7; perhaps TRBD2 as D (5 bases). Sample: PBMCs. CDR3 sequence (DNA): TGTGCCAGCGCCGTGGTACGGGGAGTCCACAACGAGCAGTACTTC. It translates to CASAVVRGVHNEQYF. Using reference TRBV5-8 and TRBJ2-7 for the parts outside the CDR3, the full variable domain is EAGVTQSPTHLIKTRGQQATLRCSPISGHTSVYWYQQALGLGLQFLLWYDEGEERNRGNFPPRFSGRQFPNYSSELNVNALELEDSALYLCASAVVRGVHNEQYFGPGTRLTVT.